This T cell receptor beta chain was recovered during a study of OX40 agonist ivuxolimab in advanced cancers. The wider study: Hepatocellular carcinoma, melanoma, renal cell or head and neck cancer occurred in dose-escalation patients. Patients achieving partial responses numbered three: one hepatocellular carcinoma case and two cutaneous melanoma cases.

The V and J ends lost 2 bases and 0 bases respectively, with 8 bases between them. In germline, CDR1 is MDHEN, CDR2 SYDVKM. The CDR3 spans 15 residues. Remarks on this clone: Its antigen remains unidentified.

With autoimmune disease history or systemic immunosuppression, patients were excluded. The study, taken as a whole, reports: There was clonal expansion of CD4+ and CD8+ blood T cells by week 6 at 0.1 to 3.0 mg/kg.

The protocol was immunoSEQ multiplex PCR, while the TCRdb copy is restricted to in-frame clones and leaves out a portion. The table shows about 96,000 clones, with around 91% occurring only once. The chain couples TRBV28 to TRBJ2-1, with D unclear. This sequence was found in an adult with an advanced solid tumor such as melanoma, head and neck, liver or kidney cancer. The sequencing here drew on CD4+ or CD8+ T cells sorted from blood, taken in a trial of the OX40 agonist ivuxolimab. This CDR3 reads CASSLAVSSYNEQFF. The DNA for the CDR3 is TGTGCCAGCAGTTTAGCGGTTAGCTCCTACAATGAGCAGTTCTTC. The variable domain in full, with the rest retrieved from reference TRBV28 and TRBJ2-1, is DVKVTQSSRYLVKRTGEKVFLECVQDMDHENMFWYRQDPGLGLRLIYFSYDVKMKEKGDIPEGYSVSREKKERFSLILESASTNQTSMYLCASSLAVSSYNEQFFGPGTRLTVL.